The rows below give T cell receptor beta chains drawn from one sample of a study of T cells in Graves' hyperthyroidism and ophthalmopathy. TCRdb reanalysed the multiplex PCR reads using MiXCR and keeps one entry per CDR3 protein. The sample shows approximately 510,000 distinct CDR3 sequences, roughly 20% of them seen only once. The sequenced sample consisted of blood. The receptors stem from a man in his late teens or twenties with Graves' hyperthyroidism. Both conserved end residues are part of each CDR3. The order of the fields is D gene, V gene, clone size, J gene, CDR3 protein, CDR3 DNA. A D gene is named only where the DNA matches it firmly. Clone size is given for some rows only: seen once, a few or many times, or a class if the clone is expanded.

TRBD1,TRBV2,-,TRBJ2-7,CASSARPGQGKYF,TGTGCCAGCAGTGCCCGCCCGGGACAGGGGAAGTACTTC
-,TRBV5-6,-,TRBJ1-6,CASSLDVGSSYNSPLHF,TGTGCCAGCAGCTTGGATGTAGGGAGCTCCTATAATTCACCCCTCCACTTT
-,TRBV6-2/TRBV6-3,-,TRBJ1-1,CASSGVLNTEAFF,TGTGCCAGCAGTGGGGTCTTGAACACTGAAGCTTTCTTT
TRBD1,TRBV12-3/TRBV12-4,many,TRBJ1-3,CASSRRDRGPSGNTIYF,TGTGCCAGCAGTCGCCGGGACAGGGGGCCATCCGGAAACACCATATATTTT
TRBD1,TRBV20-1,-,TRBJ2-7,CSAISGQGGYEQYF,TGCAGTGCTATATCGGGACAGGGAGGCTACGAGCAGTACTTC
-,TRBV19,many,TRBJ1-2,CASSPNPGTSYGYTF,TGTGCCAGTAGTCCCAATCCCGGGACATCTTACGGCTACACCTTC
-,TRBV6-1,many,TRBJ1-5,CASSARDTSFNQPQHF,TGTGCCAGCAGTGCGCGGGACACCTCCTTCAATCAGCCCCAGCATTTT
-,TRBV6-5,-,TRBJ2-7,CASSYSGVGDYEQYF,TGTGCCAGCAGTTACTCCGGGGTAGGAGACTACGAGCAGTACTTC
TRBD1,TRBV30,-,TRBJ1-2,CAWTEGRGRGGYTF,TGTGCCTGGACCGAGGGCAGGGGGAGAGGAGGCTACACCTTC
-,TRBV6-9,many,TRBJ2-7,CASWVGTDPYF,TGTGCCAGCTGGGTCGGTACGGATCCGTACTTC
-,TRBV12-3/TRBV12-4,many,TRBJ1-1,CASSLQGAETEAFF,TGTGCCAGCAGTTTACAAGGAGCGGAGACTGAAGCTTTCTTT
-,TRBV19,-,TRBJ2-5,CASKNSRGVETQYF,TGTGCCAGTAAAAACTCCAGGGGAGTAGAGACCCAGTACTTC
-,TRBV19,many,TRBJ1-2,CASNPAQASNYGYTF,TGTGCCAGTAACCCGGCACAGGCCTCTAACTATGGCTACACCTTC
TRBD2,TRBV20-1,-,TRBJ2-7,CSARPRLAGDLVEQYF,TGCAGTGCTAGGCCCCGGCTAGCGGGAGATCTGGTCGAGCAGTACTTC
-,TRBV14,many,TRBJ2-7,CASSQVRVRFGEQYF,TGTGCCAGCAGCCAAGTCAGAGTACGGTTCGGCGAGCAGTACTTC
-,TRBV6-1,many,TRBJ2-5,CASSAGAQYF,TGTGCCAGCAGTGCCGGGGCCCAGTACTTC
TRBD1,TRBV5-6,-,TRBJ1-1,CASSLGLRTGKNTEAFF,TGTGCCAGCAGCTTGGGACTTCGGACAGGCAAGAACACTGAAGCTTTCTTT
TRBD1,TRBV2,-,TRBJ1-2,CASVGQGPPPLYGYTF,TGTGCCAGCGTCGGACAGGGGCCTCCCCCGCTCTATGGCTACACCTTC
-,TRBV19,many,TRBJ1-1,CASSNQGSDRAFF,TGTGCCAGTAGTAATCAAGGGTCAGACCGGGCTTTCTTT
-,TRBV5-1,many,TRBJ2-7,CASSLGQTIFSYEQYF,TGCGCCAGCAGCTTGGGACAGACGATTTTCTCCTACGAGCAGTACTTC
-,TRBV10-3,-,TRBJ2-7,CATRPEGGDEQYF,TGTGCCACCCGGCCCGAGGGGGGCGACGAGCAGTACTTC
-,TRBV19,many,TRBJ1-2,CASSIGQRTYGYTF,TGTGCCAGTAGTATAGGGCAGAGGACCTATGGCTACACCTTC
-,TRBV6-5,many,TRBJ1-2,CASSYSQGSDDYTF,TGTGCCAGCAGTTACTCGCAGGGATCGGATGACTACACCTTC
-,TRBV30,many,TRBJ1-1,CAWSVDSRSTEAFF,TGTGCCTGGAGTGTGGACAGTCGGAGCACTGAAGCTTTCTTT
TRBD2,TRBV28,many,TRBJ2-7,CASSLSGRGYEQYF,TGTGCCAGCAGCTTGTCAGGGAGGGGATACGAGCAGTACTTC
-,TRBV13,-,TRBJ1-1,CASSHGKGGNTEAFF,TGTGCCAGCAGCCACGGGAAGGGGGGAAACACTGAAGCTTTCTTT
TRBD2,TRBV6-2/TRBV6-3,many,TRBJ2-7,CASRASGGIEQYF,TGTGCCAGCAGGGCTAGCGGGGGAATTGAGCAGTACTTC
-,TRBV30,few,TRBJ2-7,CAWSVGNRNEQYF,TGTGCCTGGAGTGTAGGCAATAGGAACGAGCAGTACTTC
-,TRBV14,many,TRBJ1-2,CASSQTLNYGYTF,TGTGCCAGCAGCCAGACACTTAACTATGGCTACACCTTC
TRBD1,TRBV12-3/TRBV12-4,-,TRBJ1-1,CASSSYPGTGRNTEAFF,TGTGCCAGCAGTTCATACCCCGGGACAGGCCGGAACACTGAAGCTTTCTTT
-,TRBV4-2,-,TRBJ1-2,CASSQDRDYTF,TGTGCCAGCAGCCAAGACAGAGACTACACCTTC
-,TRBV7-8,-,TRBJ1-5,CASSLGHQASNQPQHF,TGTGCCAGCAGCTTAGGCCACCAAGCGAGCAATCAGCCCCAGCATTTT
-,TRBV12-3/TRBV12-4,many,TRBJ2-7,CASSWGERMHTYEQYF,TGTGCCAGCAGTTGGGGTGAAAGGATGCACACCTACGAGCAGTACTTC
TRBD1,TRBV7-9,many,TRBJ2-2,CASSSGQGSTGELFF,TGTGCCAGCAGCTCCGGACAGGGGAGCACCGGGGAGCTGTTTTTT
-,TRBV6-5,many,TRBJ1-1,CASSYRQVGTEAFF,TGTGCCAGCAGTTACCGCCAGGTCGGCACTGAAGCTTTCTTT
-,TRBV24-1,many,TRBJ1-1,CATSGKLSDTEAFF,TGTGCCACCAGTGGGAAGCTGTCAGACACTGAAGCTTTCTTT
TRBD1,TRBV6-5,-,TRBJ1-5,CASSRQGVPNQPQHF,TGTGCCAGCAGTCGACAGGGTGTCCCCAATCAGCCCCAGCATTTT
TRBD2,TRBV7-9,many,TRBJ2-7,CASNQGGEQYF,TGTGCCAGCAACCAGGGAGGGGAGCAGTACTTC
-,TRBV3-1,-,TRBJ1-2,CASSQGSGAAYGFTF,TGTGCCAGCAGCCAAGGATCAGGGGCGGCCTATGGCTTCACCTTC
-,TRBV19,-,TRBJ1-1,CASRPGPYQYEAFF,TGTGCCAGTCGGCCGGGACCCTACCAATATGAAGCTTTCTTT
-,TRBV19,-,TRBJ1-2,CASSTPHRSGYTF,TGTGCCAGTAGTACGCCCCACAGAAGTGGCTACACCTTC
TRBD2,TRBV3-1,-,TRBJ2-5,CASREGAGEEETQYF,TGTGCCAGCAGGGAGGGAGCGGGAGAGGAAGAGACCCAGTACTTC
-,TRBV28,many,TRBJ1-5,CASRQRDTRNQPQHF,TGTGCCAGCAGGCAACGGGACACCCGCAATCAGCCCCAGCATTTT
-,TRBV6-1,many,TRBJ2-7,CASREGGRNEQYF,TGTGCCAGCAGGGAGGGCGGACGAAACGAGCAGTACTTC
TRBD1,TRBV10-3,many,TRBJ1-5,CAISGGQGSNQPQHF,TGTGCCATCAGTGGCGGACAGGGAAGCAATCAGCCCCAGCATTTT
TRBD1,TRBV5-1,-,TRBJ2-5,CASSLAQGARETQYF,TGCGCCAGCAGCTTGGCACAGGGGGCACGAGAGACCCAGTACTTC
-,TRBV6-5,many,TRBJ1-2,CASSYSELNYGYTF,TGTGCCAGCAGTTACTCGGAGCTCAACTATGGCTACACCTTC
-,TRBV20-1,many,TRBJ1-5,CSARSNTGSRPQHF,TGCAGTGCTAGATCAAACACAGGGTCGCGGCCCCAGCATTTT
-,TRBV28,many,TRBJ1-1,CASSSHRAANTEAFF,TGTGCCAGCAGTTCCCACAGGGCCGCGAACACTGAAGCTTTCTTT
-,TRBV20-1,-,TRBJ2-5,CSARDEGRGETQYF,TGCAGTGCTAGAGATGAGGGCCGTGGGGAGACCCAGTACTTC
-,TRBV27,few,TRBJ2-7,CASSLSWGDRTYKQYF,TGTGCCAGCAGTTTATCGTGGGGGGACAGAACCTACAAGCAGTACTTC
-,TRBV28,many,TRBJ2-6,CASTLSGANVLTF,TGTGCCAGCACCCTCTCTGGGGCCAACGTCCTGACTTTC
TRBD1,TRBV20-1,-,TRBJ2-7,CSANPTGGYEQYF,TGCAGTGCTAACCCCACAGGGGGCTACGAGCAGTACTTC
-,TRBV27,-,TRBJ1-1,CARGQGEAFF,TGTGCCAGGGGGCAGGGGGAAGCTTTCTTT
-,TRBV19,few,TRBJ1-1,CASSIMWNTEAFF,TGTGCCAGTAGTATAATGTGGAACACTGAAGCTTTCTTT
-,TRBV5-1,-,TRBJ2-7,CASSLGYLSENEQYF,TGCGCCAGCAGCTTGGGCTATTTATCGGAAAACGAGCAGTACTTC
TRBD2,TRBV6-2/TRBV6-3,-,TRBJ2-5,CASSYSSSSGGKETQYF,TGTGCCAGCAGTTATAGCTCCTCTAGCGGGGGAAAAGAGACCCAGTACTTC
-,TRBV28,many,TRBJ1-1,CASRDDTEAFF,TGTGCCAGCAGAGACGACACTGAAGCTTTCTTT
-,TRBV6-2/TRBV6-3,many,TRBJ1-1,CASSSPGRGNTEAFF,TGTGCCAGCAGTTCCCCGGGGCGAGGGAACACTGAAGCTTTCTTT
TRBD1,TRBV6-1,many,TRBJ1-1,CASREGTGDTEAFF,TGTGCCAGCAGGGAGGGGACAGGGGACACTGAAGCTTTCTTT